This T cell receptor (beta chain) was found in a study of blood T cells in healthy people across ages. Sample-barcoded 5' priming and a J-beta primer mix drove a second PCR of roughly 6 to 12 cycles. TCRdb re-called the 5' RACE reads through MiXCR, storing one row per CDR3 protein. The sample includes around 800,000 distinct CDR3 sequences, roughly 25% of them seen just once. This clonotype was seen more than once but under ten times. The same sample was also studied in work on T cells of mothers and their children.

This clonotype was obtained from a boy aged 5-17 years in good health. The sequencing sample was made of blood.

The CDR3 sequence is CSVGGQGEYTGELFF. DNA for the CDR3: TGCAGCGTTGGGGGACAGGGGGAGTACACCGGGGAGCTGTTTTTT. The chain links TRBV29-1 to TRBJ2-2; 11 nucleotides align to TRBD1. Germline loops: CDR1 SQVTM, CDR2 ANQGSEA. V dropped 4 bases and J dropped 3; count of bases not matched to a gene: 4. The CDR3 runs to 15 residues.